The present T cell receptor beta chain was sequenced within a study of long-term antiretroviral therapy in people with HIV. Findings of the study overall: Clonal populations expanded prior to ART predominated within the repertoire at all time points.

The germline gives CDR1 SEHNR, CDR2 FQNEAQ (reference sequence). V dropped 2 bases and J dropped 2 bases, with 13 bases sitting between them. This CDR3 is 15 amino acids long. Runs used v3.0 of the immunoSEQ assay and were done at survey level. The protocol was immunoSEQ multiplex PCR, while the TCRdb copy is restricted to in-frame clones and leaves out a portion. The repertoire holds about 15,000 clones, with around 89% as singletons. Concerning this clone: What it recognizes is unknown.

Specimens held roughly 0.9-10 million cryopreserved PBMC prior to DNA extraction. This chain uses TRBV7-9 with TRBJ2-7; TRBD1 or TRBD2 may be the D gene (5 bases each). This specimen was unsorted PBMCs, taken 6.9 years after starting antiretroviral therapy. The sequence was obtained from a man in his fifties or sixties with HIV. The CDR3 loop is CASSLTDQGPYEQYF. CDR3 DNA sequence: TGTGCCAGCAGCTTAACCGACCAGGGACCCTACGAGCAGTACTTC.